Presented here are 15 T cell receptor beta chains from one specimen sequenced in a study of untreated major depressive disorder. The method was immunoSEQ multiplex PCR; TCRdb's version includes in-frame clones alone and lacks a portion of them. Of approximately 20,000 clones listed, around 85% are singletons. Input material: CD4+ T cells from PBMCs. Receptors were obtained from a woman aged 25 to 39 in good health.

The chain couples TRBV28 to TRBJ2-7, with 8 bases lining up with TRBD2. The CDR3 is 15 residues long. In germline, CDR1 is MDHEN, CDR2 SYDVKM. Trimming removed 6 bases from V and 2 bases from J; junction bases left unmatched: 9. In nucleotides, the CDR3 is TGTGCCAGCAGCCTTAGCGGGAAATCTACCTACGAGCAGTACTTC. This codes for CASSLSGKSTYEQYF.

In this sample, this clone turned up once. The genes are TRBV5-8 and TRBJ2-3; D is unresolved. From germline, CDR1 is SGHTS and CDR2 YDEGEE. This CDR3 region has 12 residues. V lost 2 bases to trimming and J lost 4 bases, with 5 bases between them. CDR3 in amino acids: CASSFSPDTQYF. The CDR3 DNA sequence: TGTGCCAGCAGCTTCAGCCCAGATACGCAGTATTTT.

This clone was observed once. This rearrangement joins TRBV4-1 to TRBJ2-3; TRBD2 aligns across 8 bases. V trimming: 2 bases; J trimming: 1 base; junction bases outside the gene matches: 5. Germline CDR1 MGHRA, CDR2 YSYEKL. This CDR3 contains 16 residues. Written as DNA, the CDR3 is TGCGCCAGCAGCCAAACACTAGCGGCTCGCACAGATACGCAGTATTTT. Protein product: CASSQTLAARTDTQYF.

The chain links TRBV30 to TRBJ2-7; D is undetermined. CDR3 length: 18 amino acids. Between the trimmed V and J ends, which lost 3 bases and 5 bases, there was a span of 29 bases. Germline V gene data show CDR1 as GTSNPN and CDR2 as SVGIG (reference sequence). The CDR3 is CAWSTSRAATIGNHEQYF. CDR3 bases: TGTGCCTGGAGCACATCTCGGGCAGCTACGATTGGGAACCACGAGCAGTACTTC.

V usage is TRBV5-4 and J usage is TRBJ2-1; TRBD2 aligns across 14 bases. The germline gives CDR1 SGHNT, CDR2 YYREEE (reference sequence). Losses at the gene ends were 0 bases for V and 8 bases for J; bases not matched to a gene: 10. The CDR3 length is 18 residues. CDR3 nucleotides: TGTGCCAGCAGCTTGGGGGGACTAGCGGGAGTAGCTTCCCATGAGCAGTTCTTC. This gives the protein CASSLGGLAGVASHEQFF.

The V and J genes are TRBV28 and TRBJ1-2; D gene uncertain. CDR3 length equals 11 residues. Trimming pared 6 bases from V and 7 bases from J, leaving 9 bases between. The V gene's germline CDR1 is MDHEN and CDR2 SYDVKM. The CDR3 DNA is TGTGCCAGCAGGTCGAGGATTGGCTACACCTTC. This translates into CASRSRIGYTF.

This chain joins TRBV11-3 and TRBJ2-3; 9 bases agree with TRBD2. CDR3 length: 17 amino acids. Germline V gene data show CDR1 as SGHNT and CDR2 as YENEEA. Unmatched junction bases numbered 8, after V lost 1 base and J lost 3 bases. The DNA for the CDR3 is TGTGCCAGCAGCTTAGGTCGGCGGGAGGGTCAGACAGATACGCAGTATTTT. Encoded protein: CASSLGRREGQTDTQYF.

The genes are TRBV13 and TRBJ1-2; 9 bases agree with TRBD1. Germline-derived CDR1 and CDR2 are PRHDT and FYEKMQ (reference sequence). With 3 bases clipped from V and 6 bases from J, the junction kept 8 bases outside the gene matches. This CDR3 has 15 residues. The CDR3 reads CASSLGRTGVHGYTF. CDR3 nucleotides: TGTGCCAGCAGCTTGGGACGGACAGGGGTCCATGGCTACACCTTC.

This sequence joins TRBV5-1 and TRBJ2-7; 11 bases line up with TRBD2. Losses at the gene ends were 3 bases for V and 5 bases for J; bases not matched to a gene: 7. The germline V gene has CDR1 SGHRS and CDR2 YFSETQ. The CDR3 spans 15 residues. This chain's CDR3 is CASSSILAGVDEQYF. The CDR3 nucleotides are TGCGCCAGCAGCTCCATACTAGCGGGAGTCGACGAGCAGTACTTC.

This clone was recorded once. V gene TRBV9 combines with J gene TRBJ2-3; no reliable D call. The CDR3 loop spans 16 amino acids. V was shortened by 0 bases and J by 1 base, with 12 bases between the two germline ends. Germline values: CDR1 SGDLS, CDR2 YYNGEE. CDR3 sequence reads: CASSVEAGYRTDTQYF. The CDR3, as DNA: TGTGCCAGCAGCGTAGAGGCCGGGTATCGCACAGATACGCAGTATTTT. The entire variable domain, with the rest obtained from reference TRBV9 and TRBJ2-3, is as follows: DSGVTQTPKHLITATGQRVTLRCSPRSGDLSVYWYQQSLDQGLQFLIQYYNGEERAKGNILERFSAQQFPDLHSELNLSSLELGDSALYFCASSVEAGYRTDTQYFGPGTRLTVL.

The chain joins TRBV7-2 to TRBJ2-1; TRBD2 agrees at 11 bases. The CDR3 extends over 14 amino acids. The V gene's germline CDR1 is SGHTA and CDR2 FQGNSA. V was pared by 2 bases and J by 13 bases, with 7 bases of the junction left unmatched. The CDR3 sequence: CASSLTSGSTFQFF. CDR3 nucleotides: TGTGCCAGCAGCTTAACTAGCGGGAGTACGTTTCAGTTCTTC. Full variable domain (missing parts from reference TRBV7-2 and TRBJ2-1): GAGVSQSPSNKVTEKGKDVELRCDPISGHTALYWYRQSLGQGLEFLIYFQGNSAPDKSGLPSDRFSAERTGGSVSTLTIQRTQQEDSAVYLCASSLTSGSTFQFFGPGTRLTVL.

The rearrangement joins TRBV27 to TRBJ1-5; TRBD1 is a possible D gene (5 bases). This CDR3 region has 13 residues. The germline CDR1 and CDR2 sequences are MNHEY and SMNVEV (reference sequence). V was pared by 2 bases and J by 7 bases, with 9 bases between. The CDR3 region has the DNA TGTGCCAGCAGTTTAGAGAGGGGCCAGCCCCAGCATTTT. This encodes CASSLERGQPQHF.

This clone was found once. The rearrangement uses TRBV2 and TRBJ1-5; possible D gene TRBD1, 5 bases. The CDR3 spans 14 residues. Trimming removed 0 bases at V and 4 bases at J, with 7 bases between. CDR1 and CDR2 from the germline V gene are SNHLY and FYNNEI. The CDR3 is CASSEAGPNQPQHF. CDR3 DNA sequence: TGTGCCAGCAGTGAAGCGGGACCAAATCAGCCCCAGCATTTT.

The J gene is TRBJ1-1, the V gene TRBV2, with a possible D match to TRBD1 (6 bases). Trimming left V 6 bases short and J 4 bases short, with 18 bases between. CDR3 size: 15 residues. Germline V gene data show CDR1 as SNHLY and CDR2 as FYNNEI. The CDR3: CASSFIGGATTEAFF. The CDR3 DNA follows: TGTGCCAGCAGCTTTATTGGGGGGGCGACCACTGAAGCTTTCTTT.

The chain's CDR3 is CASSAGLAGSYEQYF. CDR3 sequence (DNA): TGTGCCAGCAGCGCAGGACTAGCGGGATCCTACGAGCAGTACTTC. The V gene is TRBV9, the J gene TRBJ2-7, with 12 positions matching TRBD2. V dropped 3 bases and J dropped 1; count of bases not matched to a gene: 2. The germline V gene encodes CDR1 SGDLS and CDR2 YYNGEE. The CDR3 is made up of 15 amino acids.